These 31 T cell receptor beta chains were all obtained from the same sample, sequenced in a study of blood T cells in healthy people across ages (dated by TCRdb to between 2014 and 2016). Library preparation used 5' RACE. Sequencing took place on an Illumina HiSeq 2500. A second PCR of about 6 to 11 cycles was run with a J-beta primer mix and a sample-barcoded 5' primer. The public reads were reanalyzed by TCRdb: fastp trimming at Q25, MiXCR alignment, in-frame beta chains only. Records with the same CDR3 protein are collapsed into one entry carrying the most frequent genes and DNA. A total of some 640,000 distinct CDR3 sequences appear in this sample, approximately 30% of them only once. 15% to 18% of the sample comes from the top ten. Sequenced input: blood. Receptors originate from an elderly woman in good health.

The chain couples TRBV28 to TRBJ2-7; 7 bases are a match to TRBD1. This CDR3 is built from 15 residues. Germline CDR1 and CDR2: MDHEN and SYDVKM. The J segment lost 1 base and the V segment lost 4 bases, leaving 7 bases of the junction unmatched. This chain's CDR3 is CASSSPGQLSYEQYF. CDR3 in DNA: TGTGCCAGCAGTTCCCCGGGACAGCTATCCTACGAGCAGTACTTC.

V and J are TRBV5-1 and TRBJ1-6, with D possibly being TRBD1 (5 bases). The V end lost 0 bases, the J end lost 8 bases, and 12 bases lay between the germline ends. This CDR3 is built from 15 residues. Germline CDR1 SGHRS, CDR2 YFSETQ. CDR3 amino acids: CASSLAGGEDSPLHF. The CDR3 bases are TGCGCCAGCAGCTTGGCCGGGGGGGAAGATTCACCCCTCCACTTT.

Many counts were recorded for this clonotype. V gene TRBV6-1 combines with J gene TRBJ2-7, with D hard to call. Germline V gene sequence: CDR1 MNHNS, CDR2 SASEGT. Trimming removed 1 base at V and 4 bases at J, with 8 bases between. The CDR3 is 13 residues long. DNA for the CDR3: TGTGCCAGCAGTGAAGTTTCCGAGTACGAGCAGTACTTC. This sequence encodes CASSEVSEYEQYF.

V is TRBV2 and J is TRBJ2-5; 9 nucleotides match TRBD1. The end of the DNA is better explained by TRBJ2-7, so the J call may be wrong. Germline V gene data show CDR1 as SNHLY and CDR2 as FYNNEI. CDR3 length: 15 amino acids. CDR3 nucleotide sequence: TGTGCCAGCAGTCAGGACAGGGGAGGGTCCTACGAGCAGTACTTC. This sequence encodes CASSQDRGGSYEQYF.

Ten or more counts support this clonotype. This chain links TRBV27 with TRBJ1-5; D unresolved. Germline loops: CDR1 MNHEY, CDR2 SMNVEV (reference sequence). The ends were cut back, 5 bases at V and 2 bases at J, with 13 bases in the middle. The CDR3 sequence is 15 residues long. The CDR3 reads CASSRTSRGNQPQHF. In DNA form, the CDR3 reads TGTGCCAGCAGTCGGACGTCTCGGGGCAATCAGCCCCAGCATTTT.

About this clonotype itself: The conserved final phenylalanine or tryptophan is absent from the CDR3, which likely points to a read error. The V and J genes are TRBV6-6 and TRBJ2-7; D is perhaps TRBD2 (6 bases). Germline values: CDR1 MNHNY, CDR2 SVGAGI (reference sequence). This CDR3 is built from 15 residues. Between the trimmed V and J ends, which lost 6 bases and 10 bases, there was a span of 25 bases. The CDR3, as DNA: TGTGCCAGCAGCTCCCCGGGACTGTCGATTGAAACCCAGTACTTA. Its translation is CASSSPGLSIETQYL.

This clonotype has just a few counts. The CDR3 DNA follows: TGTGCCAGCAGAGGGGACCGAGGTTATTCACCCCTCCACTTT. The encoded protein is CASRGDRGYSPLHF. V usage is TRBV2 and J usage is TRBJ1-6; D may be TRBD1 (5 bases). V was trimmed by 6 bases and J by 8 bases, leaving 14 bases between them. Germline V lookup: CDR1 SNHLY, CDR2 FYNNEI. The CDR3 consists of 14 residues.

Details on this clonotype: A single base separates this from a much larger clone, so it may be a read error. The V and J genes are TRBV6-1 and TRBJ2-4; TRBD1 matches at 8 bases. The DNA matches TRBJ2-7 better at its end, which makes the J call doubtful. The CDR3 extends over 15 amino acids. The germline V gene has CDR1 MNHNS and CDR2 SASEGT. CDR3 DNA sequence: TGTACCAGCAGACCTGACAGGGGCAATTTGGACGAGCAGTACTTC. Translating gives CTSRPDRGNLDEQYF.

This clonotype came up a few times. Here the CDR3 reads CAWSRNWGRGNYGYTF. CDR3 nucleotide sequence: TGTGCCTGGAGCCGGAATTGGGGACGGGGAAACTATGGCTACACCTTC. V gene TRBV30 combines with J gene TRBJ1-2; a possible D gene is TRBD1 (5 bases). This CDR3 contains 16 residues. V lost 3 bases and J lost 2, with 19 bases in between. The germline V gene has CDR1 GTSNPN and CDR2 SVGIG (reference sequence).

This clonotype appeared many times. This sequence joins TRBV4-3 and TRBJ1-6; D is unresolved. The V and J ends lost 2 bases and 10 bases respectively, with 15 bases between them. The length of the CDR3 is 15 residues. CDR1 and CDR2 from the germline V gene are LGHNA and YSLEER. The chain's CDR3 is CASSQMVGVGSPLHF. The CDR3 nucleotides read TGCGCCAGCAGCCAAATGGTCGGAGTTGGATCACCCCTCCACTTT.

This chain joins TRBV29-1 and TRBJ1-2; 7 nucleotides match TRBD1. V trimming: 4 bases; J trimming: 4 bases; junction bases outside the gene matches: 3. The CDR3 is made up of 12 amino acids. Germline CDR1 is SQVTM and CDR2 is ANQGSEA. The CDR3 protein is CSVARDSYGYTF. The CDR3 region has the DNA TGCAGCGTTGCCCGGGACAGCTATGGCTACACCTTC.

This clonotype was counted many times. CDR3 residues: CASSLGHRTGGFYGYTF. The DNA for the CDR3 is TGCGCCAGCAGCTTGGGACACCGGACAGGGGGCTTCTATGGCTACACCTTC. The rearrangement joins TRBV5-1 to TRBJ1-2; 11 positions agree with TRBD1. This CDR3 region has 17 residues. Germline CDR1 and CDR2: SGHRS and YFSETQ. Losses at the gene ends were 0 bases for V and 4 bases for J; bases not matched to a gene: 8.

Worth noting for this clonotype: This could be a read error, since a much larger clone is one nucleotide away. The CDR3 DNA is TGTGCCAGCAGCTTGTCTCGGGACGGCTACGAGCAGTACTTC. Protein product: CASSLSRDGYEQYF. The chain has TRBV7-2 and TRBJ2-7; D is possibly TRBD1 or TRBD2 (5 bases each). Germline CDR1 is SGHTA and CDR2 is FQGNSA. CDR3 length equals 14 residues. Trimming removed 3 bases from V and 3 bases from J, with 12 bases in between.

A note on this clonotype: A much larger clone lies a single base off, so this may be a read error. The CDR3 protein is CASSRRTGFYEQYF. The CDR3 region has the DNA TGCGCCAGCAGTCGCCGGACAGGGTTTTACGAGCAGTACTTC. The V and J genes are TRBV5-1 and TRBJ2-7, with 8 bases aligning to TRBD1. The V gene's germline CDR1 is SGHRS and CDR2 YFSETQ. Trimming cost V 5 bases and J 4 bases; bases outside gene matches: 8. The CDR3 is 14 amino acids.

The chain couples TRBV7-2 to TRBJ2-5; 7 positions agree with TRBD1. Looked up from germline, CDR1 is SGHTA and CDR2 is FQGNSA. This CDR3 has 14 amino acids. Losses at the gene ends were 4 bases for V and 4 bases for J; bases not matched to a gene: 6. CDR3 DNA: TGTGCCAGCAGCTCGGGGTCAGGGGGAGAGACCCAGTACTTC. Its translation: CASSSGSGGETQYF.

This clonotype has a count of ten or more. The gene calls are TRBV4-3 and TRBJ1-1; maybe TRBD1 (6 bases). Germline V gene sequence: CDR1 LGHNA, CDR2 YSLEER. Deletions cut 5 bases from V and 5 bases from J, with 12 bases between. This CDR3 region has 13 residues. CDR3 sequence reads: CASSITGRTEAFF. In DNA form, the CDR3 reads TGCGCCAGCAGCATAACAGGGAGAACTGAAGCTTTCTTT.

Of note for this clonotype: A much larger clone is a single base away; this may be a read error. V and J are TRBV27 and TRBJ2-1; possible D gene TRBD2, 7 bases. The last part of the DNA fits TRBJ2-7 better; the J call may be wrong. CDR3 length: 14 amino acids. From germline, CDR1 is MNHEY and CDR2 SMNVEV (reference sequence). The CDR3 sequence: CASMGGAFYNEQYF. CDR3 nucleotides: TGTGCCAGCATGGGGGGGGCTTTCTACAATGAGCAGTACTTC.

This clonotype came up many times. This chain's CDR3 is CASRSERGADGRETQYF. The CDR3 DNA reads TGTGCCAGCAGGTCAGAGCGGGGGGCGGACGGCCGGGAGACCCAGTACTTC. V gene TRBV7-3 combines with J gene TRBJ2-5; 9 bases align to TRBD2. CDR1 and CDR2 (germline): SGHTA, FQGTGA. This CDR3 region has 17 residues. Trimming cost V 6 bases and J 5 bases; bases outside gene matches: 16.

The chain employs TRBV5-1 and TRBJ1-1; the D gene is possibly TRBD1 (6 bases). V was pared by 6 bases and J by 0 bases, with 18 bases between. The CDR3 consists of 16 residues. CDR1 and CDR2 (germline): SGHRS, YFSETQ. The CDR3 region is CASKPRGAEVNTEAFF. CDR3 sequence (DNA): TGCGCCAGCAAACCCCGGGGGGCCGAGGTGAACACTGAAGCTTTCTTT. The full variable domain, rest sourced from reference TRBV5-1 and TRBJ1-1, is KAGVTQTPRYLIKTRGQQVTLSCSPISGHRSVSWYQQTPGQGLQFLFEYFSETQRNKGNFPGRFSGRQFSNSRSEMNVSTLELGDSALYLCASKPRGAEVNTEAFFGQGTRLTVV.

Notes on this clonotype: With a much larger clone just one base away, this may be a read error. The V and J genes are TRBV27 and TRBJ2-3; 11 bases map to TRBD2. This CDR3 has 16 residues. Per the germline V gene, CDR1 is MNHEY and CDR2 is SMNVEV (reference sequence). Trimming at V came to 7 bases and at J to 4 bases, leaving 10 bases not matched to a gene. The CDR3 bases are TGTGCCAGCAATCCGCTTAGCGGGGGGGCATCAGATACGCAGTATTTT. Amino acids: CASNPLSGGASDTQYF.

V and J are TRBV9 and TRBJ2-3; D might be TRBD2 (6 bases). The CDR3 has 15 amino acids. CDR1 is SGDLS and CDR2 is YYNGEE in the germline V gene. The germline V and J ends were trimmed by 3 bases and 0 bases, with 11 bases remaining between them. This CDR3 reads CASSEVAESTDTQYF. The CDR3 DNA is TGTGCCAGCAGCGAAGTAGCGGAGAGCACAGATACGCAGTATTTT.

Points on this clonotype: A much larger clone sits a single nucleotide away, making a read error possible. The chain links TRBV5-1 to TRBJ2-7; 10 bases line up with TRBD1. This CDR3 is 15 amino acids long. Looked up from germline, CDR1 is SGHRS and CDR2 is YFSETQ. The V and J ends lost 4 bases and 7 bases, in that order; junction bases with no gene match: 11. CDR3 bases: TGCGCCAGCAGCCCGGGACAGGGGTGGGACAATGAGCAGTACTTC. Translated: CASSPGQGWDNEQYF.

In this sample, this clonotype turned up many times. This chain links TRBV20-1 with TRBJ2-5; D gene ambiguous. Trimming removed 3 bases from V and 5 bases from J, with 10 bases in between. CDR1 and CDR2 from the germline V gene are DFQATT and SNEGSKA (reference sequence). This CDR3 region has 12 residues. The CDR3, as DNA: TGCAGTGCTAGGCCGTCCACGGAGACCCAGTACTTC. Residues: CSARPSTETQYF.

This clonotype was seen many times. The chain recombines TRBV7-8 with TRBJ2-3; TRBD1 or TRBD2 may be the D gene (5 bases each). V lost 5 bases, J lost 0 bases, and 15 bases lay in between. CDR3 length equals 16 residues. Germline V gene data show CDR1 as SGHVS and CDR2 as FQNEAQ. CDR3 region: CASSPRAWTSTDTQYF. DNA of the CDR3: TGTGCCAGCAGCCCCAGGGCCTGGACTAGCACAGATACGCAGTATTTT.

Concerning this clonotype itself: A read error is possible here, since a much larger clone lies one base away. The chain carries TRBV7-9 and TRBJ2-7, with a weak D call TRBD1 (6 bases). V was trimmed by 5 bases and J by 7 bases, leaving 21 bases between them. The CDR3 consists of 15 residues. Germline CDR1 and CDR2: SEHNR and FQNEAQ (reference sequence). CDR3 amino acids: CASSPTGAQGNEQYF. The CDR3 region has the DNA TGTGCCAGCAGCCCGACAGGAGCACAAGGGAATGAGCAGTACTTC.

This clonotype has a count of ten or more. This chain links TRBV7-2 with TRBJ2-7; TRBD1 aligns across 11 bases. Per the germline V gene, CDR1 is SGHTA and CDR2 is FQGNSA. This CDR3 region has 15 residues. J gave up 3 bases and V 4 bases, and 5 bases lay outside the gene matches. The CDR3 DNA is TGTGCCAGCAGCTCACAGGGACAGGGGGTCTACGAGCAGTACTTC. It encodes CASSSQGQGVYEQYF. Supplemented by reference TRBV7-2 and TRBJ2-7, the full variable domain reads GAGVSQSPSNKVTEKGKDVELRCDPISGHTALYWYRQSLGQGLEFLIYFQGNSAPDKSGLPSDRFSAERTGGSVSTLTIQRTQQEDSAVYLCASSSQGQGVYEQYFGPGTRLTVT.

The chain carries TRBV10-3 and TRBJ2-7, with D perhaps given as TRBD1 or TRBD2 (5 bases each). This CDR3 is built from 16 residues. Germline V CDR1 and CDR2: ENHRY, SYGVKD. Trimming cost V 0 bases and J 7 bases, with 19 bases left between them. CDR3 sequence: CAISESSYLRGAEQYF. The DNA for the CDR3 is TGTGCCATCAGTGAGTCCTCCTACCTTCGGGGCGCGGAGCAGTACTTC.

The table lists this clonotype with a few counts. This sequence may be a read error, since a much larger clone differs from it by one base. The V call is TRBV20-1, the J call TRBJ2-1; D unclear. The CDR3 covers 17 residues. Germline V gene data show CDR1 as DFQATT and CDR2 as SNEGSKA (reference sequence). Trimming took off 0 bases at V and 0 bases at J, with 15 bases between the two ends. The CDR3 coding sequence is TGCAGTGCTAGAGATCAATCGGCGAGAAGCTCCTACAATGAGCAGTTCTTC. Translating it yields CSARDQSARSSYNEQFF.

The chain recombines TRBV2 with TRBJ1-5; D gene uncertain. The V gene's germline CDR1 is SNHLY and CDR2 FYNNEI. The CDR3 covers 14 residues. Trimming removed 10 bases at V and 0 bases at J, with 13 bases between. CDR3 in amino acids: CANSDGYSNQPQHF. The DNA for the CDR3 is TGTGCCAATTCGGACGGCTATAGCAATCAGCCCCAGCATTTT.

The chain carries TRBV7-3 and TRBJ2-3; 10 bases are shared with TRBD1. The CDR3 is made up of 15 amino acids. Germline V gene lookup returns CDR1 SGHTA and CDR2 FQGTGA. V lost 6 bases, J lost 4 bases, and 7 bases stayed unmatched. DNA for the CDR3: TGTGCCAGCAGTTACCGGGACAGGGGCGCAGATACGCAGTATTTT. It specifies CASSYRDRGADTQYF.

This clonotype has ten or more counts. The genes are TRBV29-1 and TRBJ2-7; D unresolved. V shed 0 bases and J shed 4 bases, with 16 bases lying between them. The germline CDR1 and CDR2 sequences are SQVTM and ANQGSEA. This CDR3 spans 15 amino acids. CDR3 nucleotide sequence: TGCAGCGTTGAAGACGATTCGGGTCGGATGTACGAGCAGTACTTC. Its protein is CSVEDDSGRMYEQYF.